This T cell receptor (beta chain) was captured in a study of blood T cell repertoires in COVID-19. The CDR3 runs to 16 residues. CDR1 and CDR2 (germline): KGHDR, SFDVKD. The trim removed 4 bases at V and 6 bases at J, leaving 9 bases unmatched. Participants, 18 to 89 years old, spanned approximately 26 US areas. Recovery among Cohort 3 donors was established by two negative PCRs, clearance, or symptom resolution. The table lists this clone with a count of one. Profiled with immunoSEQ multiplex PCR; TCRdb holds only in-frame clones, not every one. The repertoire has more than 350,000 clones, 75% to 90% of them found once; the top ten carry approximately 1%.

The sample taken for sequencing was PBMCs or T cells enriched from blood (not recorded which). V usage is TRBV24-1 and J usage is TRBJ1-5; TRBD1 aligns across 9 bases. This clonotype was obtained from a man between 18 and 29 years old who had recovered from COVID-19. The CDR3 region is CATSDHLTGGGQPQHF. The CDR3, as DNA: TGTGCCACCAGTGACCACCTGACAGGGGGGGGTCAGCCCCAGCATTTT.